The 10 T cell receptor beta chains below were found in one sample sequenced in a study of T cell responses to AZD1222 COVID-19 vaccine. Method: immunoSEQ multiplex PCR; TCRdb's copy keeps in-frame clones and lacks some. The repertoire holds roughly 150,000 clones, with roughly 92% as singletons. This sample comprised peripheral blood, obtained on day 0 of AZD1222 vaccination. Receptors were obtained from an adult in good health.

This rearrangement joins TRBV6-2 or TRBV6-3 to TRBJ1-5, with D possibly being TRBD1 (5 bases). The germline CDR1 and CDR2 sequences are MNHEY and SVGEGT. This CDR3 spans 16 amino acids. Between the trimmed V and J ends, which lost 4 bases and 4 bases, there was a span of 17 bases. The CDR3 DNA sequence: TGTGCCAGCAGTTCTTGGCGGGGACGGCGGAATCAGCCCCAGCATTTT. The encoded protein is CASSSWRGRRNQPQHF.

In this sample, this clone turned up once. This chain links TRBV14 with TRBJ2-5, with D perhaps assigned TRBD1 or TRBD2 (5 bases each). The CDR3 is 15 residues long. The V end was cut by 4 bases, the J end by 1 base, with 13 bases between. The germline gives CDR1 SGHDN, CDR2 FVKESK. The CDR3 loop is CASSLFGGPQETQYF. The CDR3 DNA sequence: TGTGCCAGCAGCCTTTTTGGGGGTCCCCAAGAGACCCAGTACTTC.

V gene TRBV30 combines with J gene TRBJ2-1; 7 bases align to TRBD2. The CDR3 loop spans 15 amino acids. In germline, CDR1 is GTSNPN, CDR2 SVGIG (reference sequence). V shed 4 bases and J 1 base; nucleotides not matched to a gene: 7. CDR3 nucleotides: TGTGCCTGGATGGTAGCGGGCGTTTCCTACAATGAGCAGTTCTTC. Encoded protein: CAWMVAGVSYNEQFF.

A single count supports this clone. This chain uses TRBV28 with TRBJ2-1; 14 nucleotides agree with TRBD2. This CDR3 region has 20 residues. The germline V gene has CDR1 MDHEN and CDR2 SYDVKM. Trimming removed 3 bases from V and 0 bases from J; junction bases left unmatched: 10. The CDR3 reads CASSFPRTSGGPSSYNEQFF. CDR3 in DNA: TGTGCCAGCAGTTTCCCAAGGACTAGCGGGGGGCCGAGCTCCTACAATGAGCAGTTCTTC.

CDR3 region: CASSLSGGAEAFF. CDR3 sequence (DNA): TGTGCCAGCAGTTTGTCAGGAGGCGCTGAAGCTTTCTTT. The chain recombines TRBV27 with TRBJ1-1; D remains unclear. Trimming stripped 3 bases from V and 6 bases from J, with 11 bases between. Germline V gene lookup returns CDR1 MNHEY and CDR2 SMNVEV (reference sequence). This CDR3 comprises 13 residues.

This sequence joins TRBV28 and TRBJ2-7; 8 nucleotides line up with TRBD2. The CDR3 length is 16 residues. The J segment lost 3 bases and the V segment lost 10 bases, leaving 17 bases of the junction unmatched. From germline, CDR1 is MDHEN and CDR2 SYDVKM. CDR3 nucleotide sequence: TGTGCCACCACCCCAGGTAGCGGGACGGTATTCTACGAGCAGTACTTC. As protein: CATTPGSGTVFYEQYF.

The chain employs TRBV5-1 and TRBJ2-7; TRBD1 agrees at 10 bases. V lost 4 bases to trimming and J lost 6 bases; unmatched junction nucleotides: 7. CDR3 length: 14 amino acids. CDR1 is SGHRS, CDR2 YFSETQ, per germline. The DNA of the CDR3 is TGCGCCAGCAGCCCGGGACAGGGGTTTTTCGAGCAGTACTTC. Amino acids: CASSPGQGFFEQYF.

The chain links TRBV7-2 to TRBJ1-2; 9 bases map to TRBD1. From germline, CDR1 is SGHTA and CDR2 FQGNSA. The ends lost 5 bases at V and 2 bases at J; junction bases unmatched: 6. This CDR3 spans 15 amino acids. This chain's CDR3 is CASSLRTGVNYGYTF. As DNA, the CDR3 is TGTGCCAGCAGCCTAAGGACAGGGGTGAACTATGGCTACACCTTC.

The chain is built from TRBV28 and TRBJ1-3; TRBD1 aligns across 8 bases. Losses at the gene ends were 5 bases for V and 0 bases for J; bases not matched to a gene: 6. Germline loops: CDR1 MDHEN, CDR2 SYDVKM. The CDR3 is 16 amino acids. CDR3 in amino acids: CASSPGQVFSGNTIYF. For the CDR3, the DNA is TGTGCCAGCAGTCCGGGACAGGTTTTCTCTGGAAACACCATATATTTT.

CDR3: CSAGRPNTGELFF. The CDR3 DNA sequence: TGCAGCGCTGGACGGCCGAACACCGGGGAGCTGTTTTTT. The chain joins TRBV29-1 to TRBJ2-2, with D hard to call. V gave up 7 bases and J gave up 0 bases, with 9 bases separating them. CDR3 length: 13 residues. Germline V CDR1 and CDR2: SQVTM, ANQGSEA.